The rows below give T cell receptor beta chains drawn from one sample of a study of blood T cell repertoires in COVID-19. The method was immunoSEQ multiplex PCR; TCRdb's version includes in-frame clones alone and lacks a portion of them. The repertoire holds 150,000 to 200,000 clones, with about 80% as singletons. Sequencing was performed on peripheral blood. The receptors stem from a man aged 55 to 69 with acute or convalescent COVID-19. The CDR3 runs from the conserved cysteine through the conserved F or W. D genes are given only for firm matches. Size is omitted from some rows. Given values are once, few, many or a class for expanded clones.

length: 15; D: NA; size: NA; J: TRBJ1-6; V: TRBV13; CDR3: CASSKRGLNNSPLHF; DNA: TGTGCCAGCAGCAAGCGCGGACTTAATAATTCACCCCTCCACTTT
length: 16; D: NA; size: few; J: TRBJ1-3; V: TRBV9; CDR3: CASSVDPQGTGNTIYF; DNA: TGTGCCAGCAGCGTAGACCCACAGGGAACTGGAAACACCATATATTTT
length: 17; D: NA; size: NA; J: TRBJ2-2; V: TRBV5-1; CDR3: CASSPGQGLANTGELFF; DNA: TGCGCCAGCAGTCCGGGGCAGGGGTTGGCGAACACCGGGGAGCTGTTTTTT
length: 14; D: TRBD1; size: NA; J: TRBJ2-3; V: TRBV6-1; CDR3: CASSDRGSSDTQYF; DNA: TGTGCCAGCAGTGACAGGGGGAGTTCAGATACGCAGTATTTT
length: 12; D: NA; size: NA; J: TRBJ2-7; V: TRBV12-3/TRBV12-4; CDR3: CASSFKGREQYF; DNA: TGTGCCAGCAGTTTCAAGGGGCGCGAGCAGTACTTC
length: 14; D: TRBD1; size: NA; J: TRBJ1-1; V: TRBV3-1/TRBV3-2; CDR3: CASSPPDRVTEAFF; DNA: TGTGCCAGCAGCCCTCCCGACAGGGTGACTGAAGCTTTCTTT
length: 15; D: NA; size: once; J: TRBJ2-7; V: TRBV4-1; CDR3: CASSQAPGQLREQYF; DNA: TGCGCCAGCAGCCAAGCCCCCGGACAGTTGAGGGAGCAGTACTTC
length: 14; D: NA; size: NA; J: TRBJ1-1; V: TRBV27; CDR3: CASSLSGAYTEAFF; DNA: TGTGCCAGCAGTTTAAGCGGGGCTTACACTGAAGCTTTCTTT
length: 17; D: TRBD2; size: once; J: TRBJ2-7; V: TRBV19; CDR3: CASSIASGGFRSYEQYF; DNA: TGTGCCAGTAGTATCGCTAGCGGGGGTTTCCGCTCCTACGAGCAGTACTTC
length: 13; D: NA; size: NA; J: TRBJ1-6; V: TRBV7-2; CDR3: CASSLDILSPLHF; DNA: TGTGCCAGCAGCTTAGATATTCTCTCACCCCTCCACTTT
length: 13; D: TRBD1; size: NA; J: TRBJ1-2; V: TRBV12-5; CDR3: CASGLFSGGGYTF; DNA: TGTGCTAGTGGTTTGTTCTCAGGGGGTGGCTACACCTTC
length: 14; D: TRBD2; size: NA; J: TRBJ2-7; V: TRBV29-1; CDR3: CSVVSSGTNYEQYF; DNA: TGCAGCGTTGTAAGTAGCGGGACTAACTACGAGCAGTACTTC
length: 13; D: NA; size: NA; J: TRBJ2-7; V: TRBV6-5; CDR3: CASRAGSSYEQYF; DNA: TGTGCCAGCCGGGCGGGGAGCTCCTACGAGCAGTACTTC
length: 11; D: NA; size: once; J: TRBJ1-2; V: TRBV20-1; CDR3: CSASNWAGYTF; DNA: TGCAGTGCTAGTAATTGGGCGGGCTACACCTTC
length: 15; D: NA; size: NA; J: TRBJ1-2; V: TRBV4-2; CDR3: CASSQDLGRNYGYTF; DNA: TGTGCCAGCAGCCAAGATTTAGGCAGGAACTATGGCTACACCTTC
length: 15; D: TRBD1; size: NA; J: TRBJ1-2; V: TRBV24-1; CDR3: CATRSATGGDYGYTF; DNA: TGTGCCACCAGATCAGCGACAGGGGGCGACTATGGCTACACCTTC
length: 18; D: TRBD1; size: NA; J: TRBJ2-3; V: TRBV20-1; CDR3: CSASRSPGQGTSTDTQYF; DNA: TGCAGTGCTAGTCGCTCACCGGGACAGGGGACTAGCACAGATACGCAGTATTTT
length: 15; D: NA; size: NA; J: TRBJ1-3; V: TRBV5-4; CDR3: CASSLVGGPGNTIYF; DNA: TGTGCCAGCAGCTTGGTGGGGGGGCCCGGAAACACCATATATTTT